This T cell receptor beta chain was obtained from a study of T cell changes during pregnancy in multiple sclerosis. The germline V gene encodes CDR1 SGHAT and CDR2 FQNNGV. V was trimmed by 0 bases and J by 3 bases, leaving 12 bases between them. This CDR3 comprises 16 residues. Sequencing was performed with immunoSEQ multiplex PCR; in TCRdb, only in-frame clones are kept and a portion is missing. The data show about 56,000 clones, with roughly nine tenths seen just once and about 0.38% held by the top ten. This sample comprised CD4+ T cells from peripheral blood mononuclear cells, obtained in the third trimester of pregnancy. The V call is TRBV11-2, the J call TRBJ1-5, with D maybe TRBD1 (5 bases). This TCR derives from a female donor with multiple sclerosis, enrolled in a pregnancy study. The CDR3 sequence: CASSLDLDRFNQPQHF. CDR3 DNA sequence: TGTGCCAGCAGCTTAGACCTAGACAGATTCAATCAGCCCCAGCATTTT.